This T cell receptor beta chain was identified during a study of technical replicates of blood from four donors. The table came from immunoSEQ multiplex PCR; TCRdb's copy has only in-frame clones and leaves some out. This table has more than 75,000 clones, about nine tenths appearing once. Sequences were obtained from T cells isolated from PBMCs. This TCR was recovered from a human donor in good health.

DNA of the CDR3: TGCAGCGTTGATGCCGGGACAGAAGAAAAACTGTTTTTT. Its translation is CSVDAGTEEKLFF. J is TRBJ1-4 and V is TRBV29-1; 7 bases fit TRBD1. Germline CDR1 reads SQVTM; CDR2 reads ANQGSEA. The CDR3 runs 13 residues. Losses at the gene ends were 3 bases for V and 8 bases for J; bases not matched to a gene: 6.